This T cell receptor (beta chain) was identified in a study of blood T cell repertoires in COVID-19. The data were produced by immunoSEQ multiplex PCR, yet TCRdb's version contains in-frame clones alone and is incomplete. The sample has around 230,000 clones; about 85% are singletons. CDR1 is SGHTA, CDR2 FQGNSA, per germline. This CDR3 region has 15 residues. Trimming cost V 1 base and J 6 bases; bases outside gene matches: 6. Sequenced material: PBMCs or T cells enriched from blood (not recorded which). This clonotype originated in a woman aged 30 to 39 who had recovered from COVID-19. The rearrangement uses TRBV7-2 and TRBJ1-5; TRBD1 aligns across 7 bases. The CDR3 nucleotides are TGTGCCAGCAGCTTAGGGTCAGGGGGTATTCAGCCCCAGCATTTT. As protein: CASSLGSGGIQPQHF.